These 32 T cell receptor beta chains were sequenced from one sample in a study of cytomegalovirus exposure and HLA in healthy donors. This PCR relied on a set of 60 Vbeta primers and 13 Jbeta primers. The table came from immunoSEQ multiplex PCR; TCRdb's copy has only in-frame clones and leaves some out. The sample contains about 89,000 clones, 65% to 85% of which appear only once. Sequenced material: PBMCs. The receptors shown here come from a man in his thirties or forties in good health and CMV-seronegative.

The chain employs TRBV4-1 and TRBJ2-2, with no clear D. This CDR3 has 17 amino acids. Looked up from germline, CDR1 is MGHRA and CDR2 is YSYEKL. Trimming took 0 bases from V and 4 from J, leaving 15 bases between them. The CDR3 sequence: CASSQDLRLLSTGELFF. Here the CDR3 DNA reads TGCGCCAGCAGCCAAGATCTAAGACTGTTGAGCACCGGGGAGCTGTTTTTT.

The chain recombines TRBV6-1 with TRBJ1-4; D uncertain. The V end lost 5 bases, the J end lost 7 bases, and 11 bases lay between the germline ends. This CDR3 has 13 amino acids. The V gene's germline CDR1 is MNHNS and CDR2 SASEGT. The CDR3 spells CASSLIRVEKLFF. The DNA of the CDR3 is TGTGCCAGCAGTCTTATTCGGGTTGAAAAACTGTTTTTT.

The chain employs TRBV28 and TRBJ2-1, with a tentative D call TRBD1 (6 bases). The CDR3 covers 14 residues. The V gene lost 6 bases and the J gene lost 5 bases, with 14 bases spanning the gap. Germline lookup yields CDR1 MDHEN and CDR2 SYDVKM. The CDR3, as DNA: TGTGCCAGCAGCAATCCGGGACATAACAATGAGCAGTTCTTC. It codes for CASSNPGHNNEQFF.

The gene calls are TRBV27 and TRBJ2-1; the D gene is possibly TRBD2 (6 bases). The CDR3 consists of 17 residues. Germline-derived CDR1 and CDR2 are MNHEY and SMNVEV (reference sequence). The ends were cut back, 7 bases at V and 1 base at J, with 20 bases in the middle. The CDR3 loop is CASTSYSLGTSYNEQFF. Here the CDR3 DNA reads TGTGCCAGCACCTCGTATAGCTTAGGGACTTCCTACAATGAGCAGTTCTTC.

The chain has TRBV28 and TRBJ2-7; TRBD2 matches at 11 bases. Germline trimming cut 6 bases from V and 5 bases from J; bases unmatched to any gene: 6. Germline assignment: CDR1 MDHEN and CDR2 SYDVKM. There are 14 residues in the CDR3. This chain's CDR3 is CASSGTSGIDEQYF. The CDR3 DNA reads as TGTGCCAGCAGCGGGACTAGCGGTATCGACGAGCAGTACTTC.

This chain links TRBV19 with TRBJ1-2; 7 nucleotides agree with TRBD1. CDR1 and CDR2 (germline): LNHDA, SQIVND (reference sequence). J was trimmed by 3 bases and V by 5 bases; bases with no gene match: 6. The CDR3 has 14 residues. This CDR3 is CASSPYDRDYGYTF. Written as DNA, the CDR3 is TGTGCCAGTAGTCCCTACGACAGGGACTATGGCTACACCTTC.

The V and J genes are TRBV29-1 and TRBJ2-1, with D possibly matching TRBD1 (6 bases). The CDR3 spans 17 residues. V lost 2 bases and J lost 4, with 21 bases in between. From germline, CDR1 is SQVTM and CDR2 ANQGSEA. Written as DNA, the CDR3 is TGCAGCGTTGAAAGGGACACGAGCTCAGCGTTTTACAATGAGCAGTTCTTC. This encodes CSVERDTSSAFYNEQFF.

CDR3 in amino acids: CASSSVAKNIQYF. The CDR3 region has the DNA TGTGCCAGCAGCTCGGTAGCCAAAAACATTCAGTACTTC. The genes are TRBV14 and TRBJ2-4, with no clear D. The germline CDR1 and CDR2 sequences are SGHDN and FVKESK. The V end lost 5 bases, the J end lost 0 bases, and 5 bases lay between the germline ends. CDR3 length equals 13 residues.

J is TRBJ1-5 and V is TRBV6-1, with TRBD1 matching 7 bases. The ends lost 8 bases at V and 5 bases at J; junction bases unmatched: 9. CDR3 length equals 14 residues. Germline V gene lookup returns CDR1 MNHNS and CDR2 SASEGT. CDR3 sequence (DNA): TGTGCCAGCCGCCTAAGGCAGGGGGATCAGCCCCAGCATTTT. Its protein is CASRLRQGDQPQHF.

In its sample, this clone was seen a few times. The chain carries TRBV25-1 and TRBJ1-3; D gene uncertain. The V gene lost 3 bases and the J gene lost 2 bases, with 8 bases spanning the gap. Germline CDR1 and CDR2: MGHDK and SYGVNS. CDR3 size: 14 residues. Here the CDR3 reads CASSDPRPGNTIYF. In DNA form, the CDR3 reads TGTGCCAGCAGTGACCCTAGGCCTGGAAACACCATATATTTT.

The chain couples TRBV6-5 to TRBJ1-5, with TRBD1 matching 7 bases. In germline, CDR1 is MNHEY, CDR2 SVGAGI. The V gene end was trimmed by 3 bases and the J gene end by 7 bases; junction bases not matched to a gene: 6. The CDR3 totals 14 residues. This CDR3 is CASSYSGGGQPQHF. The CDR3 DNA reads TGTGCCAGCAGTTATTCAGGGGGTGGGCAGCCCCAGCATTTT.

The CDR3 nucleotides are TGCGCCAGCAGGCACAACACAGGGAAGAACACTGAAGCTTTCTTT. It yields the protein CASRHNTGKNTEAFF. V usage is TRBV5-1 and J usage is TRBJ1-1; D may be TRBD1 (6 bases). Germline-derived CDR1 and CDR2 are SGHRS and YFSETQ. V dropped 5 bases and J dropped 1 base, with 15 bases sitting between them. This CDR3 is built from 15 residues.

The chain has TRBV5-1 and TRBJ2-7; TRBD1 matches 7 bases. The junction had 10 bases not matched to a gene; V was cut back by 5 bases and J by 5 bases. This CDR3 has 14 residues. Germline-derived CDR1 and CDR2 are SGHRS and YFSETQ. The DNA of the CDR3 is TGCGCCAGCAGTCGACAGGGAATTCAAGACGAGCAGTACTTC. It specifies CASSRQGIQDEQYF.

The chain couples TRBV5-1 to TRBJ1-2; possible D gene TRBD1, 6 bases. The V and J ends lost 0 bases and 9 bases respectively, with 15 bases between them. CDR1 SGHRS and CDR2 YFSETQ come from the germline V gene. CDR3 size: 14 residues. CDR3 nucleotides: TGCGCCAGCAGCTTGGTTGACGTGGGACACAGCTACACCTTC. Its protein is CASSLVDVGHSYTF.

The chain employs TRBV29-1 and TRBJ1-2, with TRBD1 matching over 8 bases. CDR1 and CDR2 from the germline V gene are SQVTM and ANQGSEA. Germline trimming cut 5 bases from V and 1 base from J; bases unmatched to any gene: 12. There are 16 residues in the CDR3. For the CDR3, the DNA is TGCAGCGTTCTAGGGCAGTCAGACAGGGGTAACTATGGCTACACCTTC. It encodes CSVLGQSDRGNYGYTF.

This clone appeared once. This chain connects TRBV19 to TRBJ1-1; no firm D call. V lost 4 bases to trimming and J lost 4 bases, with 10 bases between them. The length of the CDR3 is 13 residues. CDR1 and CDR2 from the germline V gene are LNHDA and SQIVND (reference sequence). The CDR3 spells CASSNLEITEAFF. For the CDR3, the DNA is TGTGCCAGTAGTAATCTAGAAATCACTGAAGCTTTCTTT.

The chain links TRBV19 to TRBJ1-5, with D possibly being TRBD1 (5 bases). This CDR3 contains 16 residues. V gave up 4 bases and J gave up 2 bases, with 15 bases separating them. CDR1 is LNHDA and CDR2 is SQIVND in the germline V gene (reference sequence). CDR3 sequence (DNA): TGTGCCAGTAGTACCCTGGGGGGTCGTGGCAATCAGCCCCAGCATTTT. Translation: CASSTLGGRGNQPQHF.

This rearrangement joins TRBV7-3 to TRBJ1-6; TRBD1 might be the D (6 bases). V was pared by 5 bases and J by 7 bases, with 18 bases between. The CDR3 runs 16 residues. The germline gives CDR1 SGHTA, CDR2 FQGTGA. The DNA of the CDR3 is TGTGCCAGCAGCATAAACGAGGCAGGGGCCAATTCACCCCTCCACTTT. Protein sequence: CASSINEAGANSPLHF.

This chain connects TRBV27 to TRBJ2-3; TRBD1 agrees at 7 bases. Germline V gene data show CDR1 as MNHEY and CDR2 as SMNVEV (reference sequence). This CDR3 is 15 amino acids long. J gave up 4 bases and V 6 bases, and 10 bases lay outside the gene matches. Here the CDR3 DNA reads TGTGCCAGCAGGGGGACAGCCCCAGCACCAGATACGCAGTATTTT. Residues: CASRGTAPAPDTQYF.

This clone was seen once. V gene TRBV9 combines with J gene TRBJ1-4, with D uncertain. The CDR3 is 16 amino acids. Germline CDR1 is SGDLS and CDR2 is YYNGEE. Deletions cut 0 bases from V and 0 bases from J, with 9 bases between. In DNA form, the CDR3 reads TGTGCCAGCAGCGTAGGGCCAGAAGCAACTAATGAAAAACTGTTTTTT. Protein sequence: CASSVGPEATNEKLFF.

This chain uses TRBV2 with TRBJ1-2, with unresolved D. This CDR3 has 14 residues. With 0 bases removed from V and 5 bases from J, the gap between germline ends came to 10 bases. CDR1 SNHLY and CDR2 FYNNEI come from the germline V gene. CDR3 loop: CASSEALNWYGYTF. CDR3 sequence (DNA): TGTGCCAGCAGTGAAGCCCTGAACTGGTATGGCTACACCTTC.

This clone was seen a few times. The chain joins TRBV11-3 to TRBJ1-1; 9 nucleotides align to TRBD1. V trimming: 5 bases; J trimming: 6 bases; junction bases outside the gene matches: 10. There are 15 residues in the CDR3. The V gene's germline CDR1 is SGHNT and CDR2 YENEEA. The CDR3 DNA sequence: TGTGCCAGCAGCCCAACCCCGACAGGGGGTCCTGAAGCTTTCTTT. It specifies CASSPTPTGGPEAFF. Full variable domain (missing parts from reference TRBV11-3 and TRBJ1-1): EAGVVQSPRYKIIEKKQPVAFWCNPISGHNTLYWYLQNLGQGPELLIRYENEEAVDDSQLPKDRFSAERLKGVDSTLKIQPAELGDSAVYLCASSPTPTGGPEAFFGQGTRLTVV.

The V and J genes are TRBV19 and TRBJ2-1, with D possibly being TRBD1 (6 bases). This CDR3 has 16 amino acids. V was cut by 8 bases and J by 2 bases, with 19 bases left in between. Germline assignment: CDR1 LNHDA and CDR2 SQIVND (reference sequence). CDR3 nucleotide sequence: TGTGCCAGTTCAGACCAGGGGTTTTGGACCTACAATGAGCAGTTCTTC. Translated: CASSDQGFWTYNEQFF.

The chain uses TRBV6-1 and TRBJ1-5; D is perhaps TRBD1 (5 bases). CDR1 is MNHNS, CDR2 SASEGT, per germline. The CDR3 runs 18 residues. Between the trimmed V and J ends, which lost 8 bases and 2 bases, there was a span of 25 bases. This CDR3 reads CASGGGFRVVDGNQPQHF. The CDR3 DNA reads as TGTGCCAGCGGTGGGGGTTTCAGGGTGGTAGACGGCAATCAGCCCCAGCATTTT.

CDR3 in amino acids: CASSKGHFNTGELFF. In DNA form, the CDR3 reads TGTGCCAGCAGCAAAGGACACTTTAACACCGGGGAGCTGTTTTTT. The gene calls are TRBV21-1 and TRBJ2-2; TRBD1 is the table's D call, not checked against the DNA. TRBV21-1 is recorded as a pseudogene. The CDR3 consists of 15 residues.

V and J are TRBV6-6 and TRBJ1-2; 7 bases agree with TRBD1. Germline V gene lookup returns CDR1 MNHNY and CDR2 SVGAGI (reference sequence). The CDR3 consists of 15 residues. The V gene end was trimmed by 5 bases and the J gene end by 4 bases; junction bases not matched to a gene: 10. The CDR3 sequence: CASSPTSTGPYGYTF. CDR3 DNA sequence: TGTGCCAGCAGTCCTACTTCGACAGGGCCCTATGGCTACACCTTC.

The rearrangement joins TRBV29-1 to TRBJ1-2; 9 bases fit TRBD1. Germline V gene data show CDR1 as SQVTM and CDR2 as ANQGSEA. Unmatched junction bases numbered 2, after V lost 7 bases and J lost 5 bases. The CDR3 contains 11 residues. Here the CDR3 reads CSGGQGYGYTF. As DNA, the CDR3 is TGCAGCGGGGGACAGGGTTATGGCTACACCTTC.

The V call is TRBV6-1, the J call TRBJ2-7; D is perhaps TRBD2 (6 bases). Trimming left V 0 bases short and J 2 bases short, with 11 bases between. CDR3 length: 15 amino acids. Germline V gives CDR1 MNHNS, CDR2 SASEGT. The CDR3 DNA is TGTGCCAGCAGTGAAGCGGGAGGTTTTACCTACGAGCAGTACTTC. It is translated as CASSEAGGFTYEQYF.

This clone was detected once. This chain uses TRBV6-5 with TRBJ2-7, with TRBD1 identical over 11 bases. The CDR3 is 15 amino acids. Germline CDR1 is MNHEY and CDR2 is SVGAGI. The J segment lost 5 bases and the V segment lost 5 bases, leaving 8 bases of the junction unmatched. CDR3 nucleotide sequence: TGTGCCAGCAGTCCTAGGCGGGACAGGGGGAACGAGCAGTACTTC. Amino acid sequence: CASSPRRDRGNEQYF.

The chain uses TRBV4-1 and TRBJ2-5, with unresolved D. The tail of the sequence fits TRBJ2-7 better, so the J call may be wrong. CDR1 is MGHRA and CDR2 is YSYEKL in the germline V gene. The CDR3 contains 16 residues. This CDR3 is CASSQDETRSPYEQYF. The CDR3 DNA is TGCGCCAGCAGCCAAGATGAGACAAGAAGCCCATACGAGCAGTACTTC.

The gene calls are TRBV19 and TRBJ1-1; 7 bases are shared with TRBD1. The CDR3 has 14 amino acids. Germline V gene data show CDR1 as LNHDA and CDR2 as SQIVND (reference sequence). V lost 5 bases to trimming and J lost 0 bases; unmatched junction nucleotides: 3. DNA for the CDR3: TGTGCCAGTAGTCTACAGGGGATGAACACTGAAGCTTTCTTT. Its translation: CASSLQGMNTEAFF.

The chain couples TRBV29-1 to TRBJ1-5, with a weak D call TRBD1 (6 bases). The ends were cut back, 6 bases at V and 4 bases at J, with 10 bases in the middle. CDR1 and CDR2 from the germline V gene are SQVTM and ANQGSEA. This CDR3 is built from 12 residues. The CDR3 coding sequence is TGCAGCGTCGCAGACAGGAATCAGCCCCAGCATTTT. Its protein is CSVADRNQPQHF. The full variable domain, rest sourced from reference TRBV29-1 and TRBJ1-5, is SAVISQKPSRDICQRGTSLTIQCQVDSQVTMMFWYRQQPGQSLTLIATANQGSEATYESGFVIDKFPISRPNLTFSTLTVSNMSPEDSSIYLCSVADRNQPQHFGDGTRLSIL.